A single sample is the source of the 21 T cell receptor beta chains below, sequenced in a study of T cell repertoires in cytomegalovirus infection. TCRdb reprocessed the reads via MiXCR and lists one record per CDR3 protein. This sample has almost 500,000 distinct CDR3 sequences, with 10% to 12% found just once. Specimen: PBMCs. Receptor source: a human donor in good health (CMV status not recorded). Some clones in this sample may be carry-over from other donors' samples.

In the case of this clonotype: This could be a read error, since a much larger clone is one nucleotide away. The rearrangement links TRBV7-2 to TRBJ1-2; D is unclear. CDR3 length: 14 residues. Germline CDR1 and CDR2: SGHTA and FQGNSA. The CDR3 region is CASSVQKANYGYPF. Here the CDR3 DNA reads TGTGCCAGCAGCGTCCAAAAGGCTAACTATGGCTACCCCTTC.

At least ten counts were recorded for this clonotype. The chain uses TRBV20-1 and TRBJ2-1; D is undetermined. The CDR3 totals 16 residues. V gave up 6 bases and J gave up 2 bases, with 20 bases separating them. Per germline, CDR1 DFQATT and CDR2 SNEGSKA (reference sequence). The CDR3 sequence is CSAQGVASVTYNEQFF. CDR3 DNA: TGCAGTGCCCAAGGAGTCGCAAGTGTCACCTACAATGAGCAGTTCTTC.

The sample holds many counts of this clonotype. The chain has TRBV10-3 and TRBJ2-7; 13 nucleotides agree with TRBD2. J lost 1 base, V lost 8 bases, and 5 bases had no gene match. This CDR3 has 15 residues. CDR1 and CDR2 (germline): ENHRY, SYGVKD. The CDR3 DNA sequence: TGTGCCATCGGAAGACTAGCGGGAGGTTCCTACGAGCAGTACTTC. Translation: CAIGRLAGGSYEQYF.

There are many counts of this clonotype. The chain combines TRBV6-4 with TRBJ2-1, with D perhaps matching TRBD1 or TRBD2 (6 bases each). This CDR3 spans 14 amino acids. Trimming took off 0 bases at V and 7 bases at J, with 10 bases between the two ends. CDR1 and CDR2 from the germline V gene are MRHNA and SNTAGT. In nucleotides, the CDR3 is TGTGCCAGCAGTGACTCGGGGGGCCGGAATGAGCAGTTCTTC. Its protein is CASSDSGGRNEQFF.

This clonotype was found a few times. The CDR3 sequence: CASSFEPDPDTQYF. The CDR3 DNA is TGTGCCAGCAGCTTCGAGCCCGACCCAGATACGCAGTATTTT. The chain employs TRBV7-9 and TRBJ2-3; D remains unclear. The CDR3 totals 14 residues. Germline assignment: CDR1 SEHNR and CDR2 FQNEAQ (reference sequence). Trimming cost V 3 bases and J 4 bases, with 11 bases left between them.

This clonotype was observed at least ten times. This rearrangement joins TRBV29-1 to TRBJ1-2, with unresolved D. Per the germline V gene, CDR1 is SQVTM and CDR2 is ANQGSEA. The length of the CDR3 is 12 residues. The ends were cut back, 3 bases at V and 4 bases at J, with 9 bases in the middle. The CDR3 here is CSVERESYGYTF. DNA of the CDR3: TGCAGCGTTGAGAGGGAGAGCTATGGCTACACCTTC.

The chain is built from TRBV6-5 and TRBJ1-3; 7 nucleotides agree with TRBD1. V trimming: 5 bases; J trimming: 2 bases; junction bases outside the gene matches: 3. CDR1 is MNHEY and CDR2 is SVGAGI in the germline V gene. The length of the CDR3 is 14 residues. Here the CDR3 DNA reads TGTGCCAGCAGTAACGACAGGGCTGGAAACACCATATATTTT. Translated: CASSNDRAGNTIYF.

This clonotype appeared many times. The rearrangement joins TRBV19 to TRBJ2-2; D possibly corresponds to TRBD2 (6 bases). Trimming stripped 8 bases from V and 3 bases from J, with 16 bases between. Per germline, CDR1 LNHDA and CDR2 SQIVND (reference sequence). The CDR3 consists of 15 residues. CDR3 DNA: TGTGCCAGTGTTCTCGGAGGGATGGACACCGGGGAGCTGTTTTTT. Translation gives CASVLGGMDTGELFF.

This clonotype was recorded many times. V usage is TRBV27 and J usage is TRBJ1-6, with D possibly matching TRBD1 (5 bases). Germline CDR1 reads MNHEY; CDR2 reads SMNVEV (reference sequence). V was pared by 6 bases and J by 4 bases, with 13 bases between. The CDR3 sequence is 15 residues long. Here the CDR3 reads CASSLGTDYNSPLHF. DNA for the CDR3: TGTGCCAGCAGCCTCGGGACGGATTATAATTCACCCCTCCACTTT.

This clonotype was picked up many times. CDR3 coding DNA: TGTGCCAGCAGCCCTGGGGGCTATGAGCAGTTCTTC. It translates to CASSPGGYEQFF. This chain links TRBV7-6 with TRBJ2-1; D is possibly TRBD1 (6 bases). The CDR3 is 12 residues long. Germline CDR1 reads SGHVS; CDR2 reads FNYEAQ. Trimming took off 5 bases at V and 8 bases at J, with 10 bases between the two ends.

This clonotype has ten or more counts. This chain links TRBV10-3 with TRBJ2-2; the D gene is possibly TRBD1 (6 bases). This CDR3 is built from 17 residues. With 4 bases removed from V and 3 bases from J, the gap between germline ends came to 18 bases. The germline CDR1 and CDR2 sequences are ENHRY and SYGVKD. The CDR3 is CAISGGGDQDYTGELFF. The CDR3, as DNA: TGTGCCATCAGTGGAGGGGGAGACCAAGATTACACCGGGGAGCTGTTTTTT.

This clonotype has more than one count but fewer than ten. V gene TRBV5-1 combines with J gene TRBJ2-5; 7 nucleotides align to TRBD1. CDR1 and CDR2 (germline): SGHRS, YFSETQ. CDR3 length: 18 residues. V lost 4 bases, J lost 2 bases, and 17 bases stayed unmatched. This CDR3 reads CASSLGTASFSPQETQYF. The CDR3 DNA sequence: TGCGCCAGCAGCCTTGGGACAGCCAGTTTTAGCCCTCAAGAGACCCAGTACTTC.

This clonotype was observed at least ten times. The V gene is TRBV11-2, the J gene TRBJ2-1; TRBD1 matches 7 bases. Germline V lookup: CDR1 SGHAT, CDR2 FQNNGV. The length of the CDR3 is 16 residues. J was trimmed by 4 bases and V by 1 base; bases with no gene match: 7. CDR3 sequence reads: CASSLAGTDSYNEQFF. As DNA, the CDR3 is TGTGCCAGCAGCTTAGCCGGGACAGATTCTTACAATGAGCAGTTCTTC.

At least ten counts were recorded for this clonotype. V gene TRBV7-2 combines with J gene TRBJ2-7, with 11 positions matching TRBD2. After removal of 0 bases from V and 4 bases from J, the junction contained 14 bases not matched to a gene. Germline values: CDR1 SGHTA, CDR2 FQGNSA. The CDR3 totals 19 residues. CDR3 sequence reads: CASSLAASGSGRATYEQYF. The CDR3 nucleotides are TGTGCCAGCAGCTTAGCTGCGAGTGGTAGCGGGAGGGCTACGTACGAGCAGTACTTC.

This chain uses TRBV14 with TRBJ1-2; D call uncertain. Germline V gene lookup returns CDR1 SGHDN and CDR2 FVKESK. The V and J ends lost 1 base and 1 base respectively, with 7 bases between them. The length of the CDR3 is 14 residues. DNA for the CDR3: TGTGCCAGCAGCCAAGTTAGCAGTAACTATGGCTACACCTTC. Protein: CASSQVSSNYGYTF.

There are many counts of this clonotype. V and J are TRBV12-3 or TRBV12-4 and TRBJ2-3, with 7 bases fitting TRBD2. After removal of 7 bases from V and 7 bases from J, the junction contained 2 bases not matched to a gene. This CDR3 is 11 amino acids long. The CDR3 DNA follows: TGTGCCAGCACTAGCGGCAATACGCAGTATTTT. Its translation: CASTSGNTQYF.

This clonotype was observed a few times. V gene TRBV20-1 combines with J gene TRBJ2-4; 7 nucleotides agree with TRBD1. V was pared by 5 bases and J by 6 bases, with 4 bases of the junction left unmatched. Germline values: CDR1 DFQATT, CDR2 SNEGSKA (reference sequence). The CDR3 runs to 12 residues. The CDR3: CSAFRQGNIQYF. CDR3 sequence (DNA): TGCAGTGCTTTCCGACAGGGAAACATTCAGTACTTC.

This clonotype was picked up a small number of times. The rearrangement joins TRBV29-1 to TRBJ1-1; 8 bases are a match to TRBD1. This CDR3 spans 17 amino acids. V dropped 4 bases and J dropped 2; count of bases not matched to a gene: 15. Germline V gives CDR1 SQVTM, CDR2 ANQGSEA. As DNA, the CDR3 is TGCAGCGTTGTTAGATCGGGACAGGATGGGGGAAACACTGAAGCTTTCTTT. This encodes CSVVRSGQDGGNTEAFF.

The CDR3 is CASSQVALRNQPQHF. The CDR3 region has the DNA TGCGCCAGCAGCCAAGTGGCCCTTCGGAATCAGCCCCAGCATTTT. This sequence joins TRBV4-1 and TRBJ1-5; D gene unclear. The CDR3 consists of 15 residues. Trimming left V 1 base short and J 4 bases short, with 11 bases between. Looked up from germline, CDR1 is MGHRA and CDR2 is YSYEKL.

V and J are TRBV2 and TRBJ2-2; no clear D gene. Trimming stripped 3 bases from V and 2 bases from J, with 7 bases between. The CDR3 is 14 amino acids. Germline CDR1 reads SNHLY; CDR2 reads FYNNEI. The DNA for the CDR3 is TGTGCCAGCAGTGATAGACGTAACACCGGGGAGCTGTTTTTT. Translating gives CASSDRRNTGELFF.

This clonotype was detected ten times or more. V usage is TRBV23-1 and J usage is TRBJ2-5, with D perhaps matching TRBD1 or TRBD2 (7 bases each). TRBV23-1 is assigned to the ORF class and has an uncertain function. V was shortened by 11 bases and J by 4 bases, with 17 bases between the two germline ends. The CDR3 covers 13 residues. This CDR3 is CAPGGALGETQYF. The CDR3 coding sequence is TGCGCCCCAGGGGGGGCGCTCGGAGAGACCCAGTACTTC.